A single sample gave rise to the 19 T cell receptor beta chains below, sequenced in a study of cytomegalovirus exposure and HLA in healthy donors. The PCR ran on 60 Vbeta and 13 Jbeta primers. The repertoire was sequenced with immunoSEQ multiplex PCR; TCRdb's copy has only in-frame clones and lacks some. The sample includes 110,000 or so clones, 82% seen only once; the top ten take roughly 2.6%. Sequencing used PBMCs. The receptors originated from a woman aged 18 to 35 in good health and CMV-seronegative.

The chain couples TRBV30 to TRBJ2-3; D might be TRBD1 (6 bases). Germline V CDR1 and CDR2: GTSNPN, SVGIG (reference sequence). The ends were cut back, 0 bases at V and 5 bases at J, with 12 bases in the middle. The CDR3 consists of 14 residues. The CDR3 coding sequence is TGTGCCTGGAGTGTTGCAGGGGCGGGAGATACGCAGTATTTT. This gives the protein CAWSVAGAGDTQYF.

The chain links TRBV21-1 to TRBJ2-1; whether TRBD2, the table's D call, matches the DNA was not checked. TRBV21-1 is flagged as a pseudogene. This CDR3 is 11 amino acids long. In DNA, the CDR3 is TGTGCCAGCAGCACCGACAATGAGCAGTTCTTC. This gives the protein CASSTDNEQFF.

The chain is built from TRBV4-1 and TRBJ2-7; 9 bases fit TRBD1. The trim removed 0 bases at V and 3 bases at J, leaving 12 bases unmatched. Germline CDR1 MGHRA, CDR2 YSYEKL. The length of the CDR3 is 18 residues. CDR3 loop: CASSQERSGTGTLYEQYF. The CDR3 nucleotides are TGCGCCAGCAGCCAAGAAAGGTCCGGGACAGGGACCCTCTACGAGCAGTACTTC.

The chain carries TRBV6-1 and TRBJ1-1; D call uncertain. CDR3 length equals 15 residues. Germline CDR1 MNHNS, CDR2 SASEGT. The V gene lost 5 bases and the J gene lost 3 bases, with 16 bases spanning the gap. CDR3 residues: CASSSQAGGDTEAFF. In DNA, the CDR3 is TGTGCCAGCAGTTCCCAAGCGGGCGGGGACACTGAAGCTTTCTTT.

V is TRBV7-9 and J is TRBJ2-1; 7 nucleotides match TRBD2. Germline V gene sequence: CDR1 SEHNR, CDR2 FQNEAQ (reference sequence). This CDR3 spans 15 amino acids. V dropped 4 bases and J dropped 4; count of bases not matched to a gene: 7. The CDR3 spells CASSSTGGRYNEQFF. The CDR3 DNA is TGTGCCAGCAGCTCAACGGGAGGAAGATACAATGAGCAGTTCTTC.

The chain links TRBV19 to TRBJ1-1; D is undetermined. In germline, CDR1 is LNHDA, CDR2 SQIVND (reference sequence). The CDR3 is 11 amino acids. V lost 3 bases and J 9 bases, leaving 8 bases between the germline ends. CDR3 sequence (DNA): TGTGCCAGTAGTATTAACACAAAAGCTTTCTTT. Protein: CASSINTKAFF.

V gene TRBV5-4 combines with J gene TRBJ2-2; TRBD1 agrees at 9 bases. J was trimmed by 7 bases and V by 1 base; bases with no gene match: 8. There are 16 residues in the CDR3. Germline V lookup: CDR1 SGHNT, CDR2 YYREEE (reference sequence). CDR3 amino acids: CASSLSDRGNFGELFF. CDR3 in DNA: TGTGCCAGCAGCTTGTCCGACAGGGGGAATTTCGGGGAGCTGTTTTTT.

The chain couples TRBV5-1 to TRBJ1-1; tentative D call: TRBD1 (5 bases). Germline-derived CDR1 and CDR2 are SGHRS and YFSETQ. V shed 6 bases and J shed 0 bases, with 15 bases lying between them. The CDR3 extends over 15 amino acids. The CDR3 here is CASTSTAPMNTEAFF. The CDR3 DNA is TGCGCCAGCACCTCGACAGCCCCCATGAACACTGAAGCTTTCTTT.

The chain combines TRBV21-1 with TRBJ2-1; TRBD2 is the table's D call and was not checked against the DNA. TRBV21-1 is designated a pseudogene. The CDR3 is 16 residues long. The CDR3 bases are TGTGCCAGCAGCTTAACTAGCGGGGGGACGAACAATGAGCAGTTCTTC. This encodes CASSLTSGGTNNEQFF.

J is TRBJ1-5 and V is TRBV5-5; tentatively, D is TRBD1 (6 bases). In germline, CDR1 is SGHKS, CDR2 YYEKEE (reference sequence). The CDR3 covers 16 residues. V gave up 1 base and J gave up 5 bases, with 16 bases separating them. For the CDR3, the DNA is TGTGCCAGCAGCTTGAGGTTGGGGCAGGGGCATCAGCCCCAGCATTTT. Amino acid sequence: CASSLRLGQGHQPQHF.

V gene TRBV5-6 combines with J gene TRBJ1-1; tentative D call: TRBD1 (5 bases). V was shortened by 1 base and J by 11 bases, with 21 bases between the two germline ends. The CDR3 covers 15 residues. Germline CDR1 reads SGHDT; CDR2 reads YYEEEE. The CDR3 DNA follows: TGTGCCAGCAGCTTGACCGACAGCGACCGGTCCGACGCTTTCTTT. This encodes CASSLTDSDRSDAFF.

The rearrangement joins TRBV25-1 to TRBJ2-2; D is perhaps TRBD1 (6 bases). Trimming removed 5 bases at V and 2 bases at J, with 12 bases between. The CDR3 is made up of 15 amino acids. Germline V gene data show CDR1 as MGHDK and CDR2 as SYGVNS. CDR3 sequence: CASSRGTFNTGELFF. CDR3 DNA: TGTGCCAGCAGTAGGGGGACATTTAACACCGGGGAGCTGTTTTTT.

The V and J genes are TRBV19 and TRBJ2-1, with 8 bases aligning to TRBD2. The germline gives CDR1 LNHDA, CDR2 SQIVND (reference sequence). With V trimmed by 3 bases and J by 5 bases, 6 bases remained unmatched. There are 15 residues in the CDR3. In DNA, the CDR3 is TGTGCCAGTAGTATGTCGCGTAGCGGGGACAATGAGCAGTTCTTC. It codes for CASSMSRSGDNEQFF. The entire variable domain, with the rest obtained from reference TRBV19 and TRBJ2-1, is as follows: DGGITQSPKYLFRKEGQNVTLSCEQNLNHDAMYWYRQDPGQGLRLIYYSQIVNDFQKGDIAEGYSVSREKKESFPLTVTSAQKNPTAFYLCASSMSRSGDNEQFFGPGTRLTVL.

The DNA for the CDR3 is TGTGCCAGTAGTCAGCCGACAGGTGGCTACACCTTC. It codes for CASSQPTGGYTF. The V call is TRBV19, the J call TRBJ1-2; D perhaps matches TRBD1 (6 bases). V was shortened by 5 bases and J by 7 bases, with 11 bases between the two germline ends. The germline gives CDR1 LNHDA, CDR2 SQIVND (reference sequence). The CDR3 spans 12 residues.

In its sample, this clone was seen a few times. The chain is built from TRBV2 and TRBJ2-3; no clear D gene. The CDR3 runs 13 residues. CDR1 is SNHLY and CDR2 is FYNNEI in the germline V gene. Between the trimmed V and J ends, which lost 4 bases and 1 base, there was a span of 6 bases. The CDR3 nucleotides read TGTGCCAGCAGTGTCCGGGGCACAGATACGCAGTATTTT. The encoded protein is CASSVRGTDTQYF.

The chain couples TRBV29-1 to TRBJ1-2, with 9 bases that match TRBD1. The germline gives CDR1 SQVTM, CDR2 ANQGSEA. Trimming removed 6 bases from V and 11 bases from J; junction bases left unmatched: 19. The CDR3 loop spans 15 amino acids. The CDR3 loop is CSVESTHRGREGYTF. The CDR3 coding sequence is TGCAGCGTCGAATCGACGCACAGGGGGCGCGAGGGGTACACCTTC.

This chain connects TRBV30 to TRBJ2-3, with a weak D call TRBD2 (5 bases). This CDR3 has 13 amino acids. V lost 2 bases and J 6 bases, leaving 12 bases between the germline ends. The V gene's germline CDR1 is GTSNPN and CDR2 SVGIG (reference sequence). The CDR3 region is CAWSISGWDTQYF. CDR3 bases: TGTGCCTGGAGTATTTCGGGGTGGGATACGCAGTATTTT.

The chain has TRBV9 and TRBJ2-1; possible D gene TRBD2, 5 bases. The germline gives CDR1 SGDLS, CDR2 YYNGEE. V dropped 4 bases and J dropped 6 bases, with 17 bases sitting between them. The CDR3 is 15 amino acids. CDR3: CASSFQTGLVNEQFF. CDR3 bases: TGTGCCAGCAGCTTTCAGACCGGACTCGTCAATGAGCAGTTCTTC.

The V call is TRBV6-6, the J call TRBJ1-1; maybe TRBD1 (5 bases). The CDR3 length is 14 residues. The V end was cut by 0 bases, the J end by 3 bases, with 8 bases between. Germline CDR1 is MNHNY and CDR2 is SVGAGI (reference sequence). The CDR3 DNA sequence: TGTGCCAGCAGTTACTCCGGGGGGGACACTGAAGCTTTCTTT. Translation gives CASSYSGGDTEAFF.